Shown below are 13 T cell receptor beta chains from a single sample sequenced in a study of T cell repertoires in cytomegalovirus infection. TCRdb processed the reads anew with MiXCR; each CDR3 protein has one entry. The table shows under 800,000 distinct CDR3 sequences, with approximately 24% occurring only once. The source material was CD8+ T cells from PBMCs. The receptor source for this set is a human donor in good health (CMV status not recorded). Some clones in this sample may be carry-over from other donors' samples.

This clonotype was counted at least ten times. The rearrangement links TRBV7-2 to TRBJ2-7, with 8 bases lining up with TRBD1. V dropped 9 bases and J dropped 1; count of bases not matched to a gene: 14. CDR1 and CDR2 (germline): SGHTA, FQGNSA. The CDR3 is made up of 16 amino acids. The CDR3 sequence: CASVTGQVHWSYEQYV. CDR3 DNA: TGTGCCAGTGTCACGGGACAGGTCCATTGGTCCTACGAGCAGTACGTC.

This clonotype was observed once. The CDR3, as DNA: TGTGCCAGCAGTTACTCTGGCTCCCTAAGCAATCAGCCCCAGCATTTT. It is translated as CASSYSGSLSNQPQHF. The chain is built from TRBV6-2 or TRBV6-3 and TRBJ1-5, with unresolved D. The CDR3 is 16 residues long. CDR1 is MNHEY, CDR2 SVGEGT, per germline. Trimming removed 0 bases at V and 1 base at J, with 10 bases between.

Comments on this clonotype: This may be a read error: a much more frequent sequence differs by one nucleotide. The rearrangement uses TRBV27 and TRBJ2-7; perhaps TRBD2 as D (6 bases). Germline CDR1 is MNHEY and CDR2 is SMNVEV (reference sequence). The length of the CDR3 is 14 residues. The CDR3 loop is CANSFGGAGREQYF. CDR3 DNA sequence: TGTGCCAACAGTTTCGGCGGGGCCGGCCGCGAGCAGTACTTC.

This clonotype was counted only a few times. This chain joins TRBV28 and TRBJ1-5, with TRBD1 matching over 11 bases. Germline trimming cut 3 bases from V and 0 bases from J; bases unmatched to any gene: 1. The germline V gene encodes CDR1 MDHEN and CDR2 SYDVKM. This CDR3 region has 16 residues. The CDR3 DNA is TGTGCCAGCAGTTTTGGGACAGGGGGTAGCAATCAGCCCCAGCATTTT. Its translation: CASSFGTGGSNQPQHF.

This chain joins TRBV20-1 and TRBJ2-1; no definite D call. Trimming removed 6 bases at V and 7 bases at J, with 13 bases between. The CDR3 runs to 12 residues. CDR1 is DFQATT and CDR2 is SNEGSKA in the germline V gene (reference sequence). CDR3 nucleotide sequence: TGCAGTGCCCCTAGTAGAAAGAATGAGCAGTTCTTC. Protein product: CSAPSRKNEQFF.

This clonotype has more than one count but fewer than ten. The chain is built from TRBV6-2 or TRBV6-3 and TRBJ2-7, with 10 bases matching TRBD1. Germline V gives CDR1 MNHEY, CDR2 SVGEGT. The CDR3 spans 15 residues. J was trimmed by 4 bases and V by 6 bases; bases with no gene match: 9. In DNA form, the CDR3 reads TGTGCCAGCAGCCTCGGACAGGGGGTACTATACGAGCAGTACTTC. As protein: CASSLGQGVLYEQYF.

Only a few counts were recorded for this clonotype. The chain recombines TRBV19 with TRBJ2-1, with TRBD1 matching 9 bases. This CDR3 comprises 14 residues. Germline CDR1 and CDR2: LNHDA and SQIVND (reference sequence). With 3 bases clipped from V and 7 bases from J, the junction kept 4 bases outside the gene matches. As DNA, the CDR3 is TGTGCCAGTAGTATGGGACAGGGATTAAATGAGCAGTTCTTC. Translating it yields CASSMGQGLNEQFF.

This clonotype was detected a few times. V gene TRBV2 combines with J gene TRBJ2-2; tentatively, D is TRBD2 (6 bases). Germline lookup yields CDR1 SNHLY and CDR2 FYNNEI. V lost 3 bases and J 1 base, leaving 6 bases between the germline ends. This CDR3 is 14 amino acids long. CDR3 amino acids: CASSERGNTGELFF. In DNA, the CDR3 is TGTGCCAGCAGTGAGCGGGGGAACACCGGGGAGCTGTTTTTT.

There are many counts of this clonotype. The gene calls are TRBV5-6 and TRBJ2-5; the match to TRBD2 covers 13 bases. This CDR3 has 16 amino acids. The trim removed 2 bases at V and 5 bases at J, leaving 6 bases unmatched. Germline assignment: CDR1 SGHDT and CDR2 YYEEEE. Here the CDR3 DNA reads TGTGCCAGCAGCTTACTAGCGGGGGGGCCCTGGGAGACCCAGTACTTC. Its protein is CASSLLAGGPWETQYF. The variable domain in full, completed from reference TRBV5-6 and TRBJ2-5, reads DAGVTQSPTHLIKTRGQQVTLRCSPKSGHDTVSWYQQALGQGPQFIFQYYEEEERQRGNFPDRFSGHQFPNYSSELNVNALLLGDSALYLCASSLLAGGPWETQYFGPGTRLLVL.

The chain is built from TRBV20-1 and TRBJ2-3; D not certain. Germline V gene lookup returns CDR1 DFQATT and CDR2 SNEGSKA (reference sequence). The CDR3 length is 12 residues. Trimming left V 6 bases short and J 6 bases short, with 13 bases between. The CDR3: CSASTHIDTQYF. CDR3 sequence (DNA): TGCAGTGCGAGTACGCACATTGATACGCAGTATTTT.

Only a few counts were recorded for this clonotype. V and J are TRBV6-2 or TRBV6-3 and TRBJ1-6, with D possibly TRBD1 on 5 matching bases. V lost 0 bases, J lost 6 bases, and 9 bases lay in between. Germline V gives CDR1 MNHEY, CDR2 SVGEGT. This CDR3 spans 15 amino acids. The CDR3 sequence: CASSYSGQLNSPLHF. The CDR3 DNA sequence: TGTGCCAGCAGTTACTCGGGGCAGCTTAATTCACCCCTCCACTTT.

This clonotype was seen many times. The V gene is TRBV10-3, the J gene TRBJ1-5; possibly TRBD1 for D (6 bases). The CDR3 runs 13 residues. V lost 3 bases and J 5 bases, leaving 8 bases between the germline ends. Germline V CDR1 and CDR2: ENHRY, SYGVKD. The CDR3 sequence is CAISDPGDQPQHF. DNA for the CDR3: TGTGCCATCAGTGACCCAGGGGATCAGCCCCAGCATTTT.

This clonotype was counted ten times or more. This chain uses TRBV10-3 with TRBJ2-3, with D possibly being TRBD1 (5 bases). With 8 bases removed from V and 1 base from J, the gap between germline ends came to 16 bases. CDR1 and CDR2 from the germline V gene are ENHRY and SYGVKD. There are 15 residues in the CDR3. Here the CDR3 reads CAILGADPRTDTQYF. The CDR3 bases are TGTGCCATCCTAGGGGCGGACCCCCGCACAGATACGCAGTATTTT.